The 3 T cell receptor beta chains below were found in one sample sequenced in a study of CXCR3-negative and CXCR3-positive naive CD8 T cells. Study outcomes and limitations: TRB CDR3 hydrophobicity was greater in CXCR3-positive naive cells than in CXCR3-negative naive cells.

Their specific antigens are unknown. Each TRB cDNA library was prepared by 5' RACE (with UMI labels). Following a re-call of the 5' RACE reads, TCRdb has one entry per CDR3 protein and lacks DNA. The sample data list fewer than 90,000 distinct CDR3 sequences. Material: naive CXCR3+ CD8+ T cells from blood. The subset was: CD45RO-CCR7+CD27+CD95- naive CD8+ T cells expressing CXCR3 (TNR3+). The source is a human donor in good health. Some clones in this sample may be carry-over from other donors' samples.

The genes are TRBV6-5 and TRBJ1-2. CDR3 length: 14 residues. Germline V gives CDR1 MNHEY, CDR2 SVGAGI. The CDR3 spells CASSYSPDNYGYTF.

This chain uses TRBV7-8 with TRBJ1-5; TCRdb's assignment of TRBD1 cannot be checked, as there is no DNA. The CDR3 covers 20 residues. Looked up from germline, CDR1 is SGHVS and CDR2 is FQNEAQ. The CDR3 reads CASSPFGGTGGSLVNQPQHF.

The V gene is TRBV7-9, the J gene TRBJ2-3; the TCRdb D gene call, TRBD1, has no DNA to confirm it. In germline, CDR1 is SEHNR, CDR2 FQNEAQ (reference sequence). The CDR3 covers 16 residues. The CDR3 here is CASFRLDRRETDTQYF.